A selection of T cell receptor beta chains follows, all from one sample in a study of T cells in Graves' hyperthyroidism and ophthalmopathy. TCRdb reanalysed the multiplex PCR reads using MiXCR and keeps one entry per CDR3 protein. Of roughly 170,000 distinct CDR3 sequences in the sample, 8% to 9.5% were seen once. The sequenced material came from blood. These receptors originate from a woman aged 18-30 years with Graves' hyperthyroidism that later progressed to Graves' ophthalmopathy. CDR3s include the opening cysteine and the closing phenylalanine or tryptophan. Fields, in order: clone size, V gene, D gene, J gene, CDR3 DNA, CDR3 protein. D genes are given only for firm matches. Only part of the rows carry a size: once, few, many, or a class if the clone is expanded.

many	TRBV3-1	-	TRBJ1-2	TGTGCCAGCAGCCAAGAACGGGCCGGAGACGATGGCTACACCTTC	CASSQERAGDDGYTF
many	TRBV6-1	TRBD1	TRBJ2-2	TGTGCCAGCAGCCGGGACAGGGACACCGGGGAGCTGTTTTTT	CASSRDRDTGELFF
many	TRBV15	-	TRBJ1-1	TGTGCCACCAGCAGTTCAGGGGAGAACACTGAAGCTTTCTTT	CATSSSGENTEAFF
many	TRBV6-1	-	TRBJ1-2	TGTGCCAGCAGTTCCGACAGGCTCTATGGCTACACCTTC	CASSSDRLYGYTF
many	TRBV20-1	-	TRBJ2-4	TGCAGTGCTAGCCAGGGGTTCGGGTATATTCAGTACTTC	CSASQGFGYIQYF
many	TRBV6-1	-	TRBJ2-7	TGTGCCAGCAGTGAAGGGCCCCGACCCCTCGAGCAGTACTTC	CASSEGPRPLEQYF
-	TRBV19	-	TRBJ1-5	TGTGCCAGTAGTATAGAGGGGACGGACCTATATGTTAGCAATCAGCCCCAGCATTTT	CASSIEGTDLYVSNQPQHF
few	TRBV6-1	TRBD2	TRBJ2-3	TGTGCCAGCAGTGAAGTCGTAGCGGGGGATTTTAGCACAGATACGCGGTATTTT	CASSEVVAGDFSTDTRYF
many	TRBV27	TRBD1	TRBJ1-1	TGTGCCAACATCCCGGGACAGGGTTGGGGCACTGAAGCTTTCTTT	CANIPGQGWGTEAFF
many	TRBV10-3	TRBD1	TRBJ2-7	TGTGCCATCAGTCGGACAGGGGACGAGCAGTACTTC	CAISRTGDEQYF
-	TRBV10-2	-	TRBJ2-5	TGCGCCAGCAGTAACCAGGGGGGGAGGGCCGGGGAGACCCAGTACTTC	CASSNQGGRAGETQYF
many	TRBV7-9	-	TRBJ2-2	TGTGCCAGCAGCCCCCGTGGCACCGGGGAGCTGTTTTTT	CASSPRGTGELFF
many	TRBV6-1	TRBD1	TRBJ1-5	TGTGCCAGCAGCAACACAGGGGGCAGGCAGCCCCAGCATTTT	CASSNTGGRQPQHF
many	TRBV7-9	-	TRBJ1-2	TGTGCCAGCAGCTTAGCGGGGCAGGGTGACTATGGCTACACCTTC	CASSLAGQGDYGYTF
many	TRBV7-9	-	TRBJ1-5	TGTGCCAGCAGCTTAGGGGCAACGACCCCAGGGTGGAATCAGCCCCAGCATTTT	CASSLGATTPGWNQPQHF
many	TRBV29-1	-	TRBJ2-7	TGCAGCGTTGAGACCAAGAGCTCCTACGAGCAGTACTTC	CSVETKSSYEQYF
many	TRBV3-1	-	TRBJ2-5	TGTGCCAGCAGCCAAGATAAATCGGGCCCCCAAGAGACCCAGTACTTC	CASSQDKSGPQETQYF
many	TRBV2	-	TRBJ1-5	TGTGCCAGCAGTCCGCCGGGGAGAAGGGGACAGCCCCAGCATTTT	CASSPPGRRGQPQHF
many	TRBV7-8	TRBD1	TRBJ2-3	TGTGCCAGCAGCACGGGACAGTTTCGCACAGATACGCAGTATTTT	CASSTGQFRTDTQYF
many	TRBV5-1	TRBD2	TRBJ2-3	TGCGCCAGCAGCTCCCAAAAGGGGAGGGGACCCACAGATACGCAGTATTTT	CASSSQKGRGPTDTQYF
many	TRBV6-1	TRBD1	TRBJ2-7	TGTGCCAGCACCCTCCGGGCAGGGGGAACGGGGGAGCAGTACTTC	CASTLRAGGTGEQYF
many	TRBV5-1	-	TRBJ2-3	TGCGCCAGCAGCCAACAACAGGGAGATACGCAGTATTTT	CASSQQQGDTQYF
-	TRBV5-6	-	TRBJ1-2	TGTGCCAGCACTGGACAGCCGAACTATGGCTACACCTTC	CASTGQPNYGYTF
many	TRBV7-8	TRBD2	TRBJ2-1	TGTGCCAGCAGCTCGAGGACTAGCGGGAGTGGGACCTACAATGAGCAGTTCTTC	CASSSRTSGSGTYNEQFF
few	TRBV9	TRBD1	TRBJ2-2	TGTGCCAGCAGCCCCACCGGGACAGGGGCCGGGGAGCTGTTTTTT	CASSPTGTGAGELFF
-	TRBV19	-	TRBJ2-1	TGTGCCAGTAGTTTCGGATGGGAGCAGTTCTTC	CASSFGWEQFF
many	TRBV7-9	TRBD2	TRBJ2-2	TGTGCCAGCAGGCGAGGGCTAGCGGGAGTTATGAACACCGGGGAGCTGTTTTTT	CASRRGLAGVMNTGELFF
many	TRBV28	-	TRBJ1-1	TGTGCCAGCAGTTTAAGTAGGGGGATTGGGACTGAAGCTTTCTTT	CASSLSRGIGTEAFF
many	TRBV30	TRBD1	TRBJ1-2	TGTGCCTGGACCATAAGACAGGGTAACCCCTATGGCTACACCTTC	CAWTIRQGNPYGYTF
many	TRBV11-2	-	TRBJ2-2	TGTGCCAGCAGCCCAGGTGGCGACGGGGAGCTGTTTTTT	CASSPGGDGELFF
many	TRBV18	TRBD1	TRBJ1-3	TGTGCCAGCTCACCGGGACAGCCTGATTCTGGAAACACCATATATTTT	CASSPGQPDSGNTIYF
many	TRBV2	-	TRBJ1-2	TGTGCCAGCAGTGAGCGGACTCAAACCCCCTATGGCTACACCTTC	CASSERTQTPYGYTF
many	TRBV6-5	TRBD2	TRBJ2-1	TGTGCCAGCAGTTACACGGGAGGGCCAAAATCAAATGAGCAGTTCTTC	CASSYTGGPKSNEQFF
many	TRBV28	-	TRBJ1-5	TGTGCCAGCAGTCGCCCAGATTCGGGCCTAAAAGGGAATCAGCCCCAGCATTTT	CASSRPDSGLKGNQPQHF
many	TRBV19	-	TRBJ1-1	TGTGCCAGTAGTATACGGCCCCCCGGAGGGCTGAACACTGAAGCTTTCTTT	CASSIRPPGGLNTEAFF